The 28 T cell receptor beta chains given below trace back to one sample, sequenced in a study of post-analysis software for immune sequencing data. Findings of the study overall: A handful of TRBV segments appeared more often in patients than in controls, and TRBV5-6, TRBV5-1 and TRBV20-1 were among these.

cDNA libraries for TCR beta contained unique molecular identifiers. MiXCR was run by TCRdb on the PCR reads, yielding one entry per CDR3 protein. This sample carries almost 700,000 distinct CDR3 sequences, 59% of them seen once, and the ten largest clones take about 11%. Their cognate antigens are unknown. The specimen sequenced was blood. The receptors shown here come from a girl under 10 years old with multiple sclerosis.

The CDR3 coding sequence is TGCGCCAGCAGCTTGGGATCGACCAACTACGAGCAGTACTTC. This sequence encodes CASSLGSTNYEQYF. The chain recombines TRBV5-1 with TRBJ2-5; D is undetermined. The J call may be faulty, since TRBJ2-7 better matches the DNA end. Germline loops: CDR1 SGHRS, CDR2 YFSETQ. The CDR3 consists of 14 residues.

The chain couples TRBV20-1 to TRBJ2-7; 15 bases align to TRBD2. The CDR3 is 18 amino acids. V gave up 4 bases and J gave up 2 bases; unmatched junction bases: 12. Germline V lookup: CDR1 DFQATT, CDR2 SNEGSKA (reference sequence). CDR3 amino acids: CSATGSGTSGRTAYEQYF. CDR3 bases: TGCAGTGCTACCGGCTCTGGGACTAGCGGGAGGACGGCCTACGAGCAGTACTTC.

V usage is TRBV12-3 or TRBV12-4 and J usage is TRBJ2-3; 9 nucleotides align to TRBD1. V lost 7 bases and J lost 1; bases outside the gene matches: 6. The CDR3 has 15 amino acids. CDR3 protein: CASTSQGARTDTQYF. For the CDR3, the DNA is TGTGCCAGCACCTCACAGGGGGCGCGCACAGATACGCAGTATTTT.

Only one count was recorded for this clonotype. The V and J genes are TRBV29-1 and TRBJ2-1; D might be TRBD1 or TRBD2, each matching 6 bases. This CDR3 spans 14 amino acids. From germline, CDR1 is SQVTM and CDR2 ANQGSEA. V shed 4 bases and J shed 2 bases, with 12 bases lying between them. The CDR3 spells CSVGPGAAYNEQFF. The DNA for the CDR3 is TGCAGCGTTGGCCCGGGGGCCGCCTACAATGAGCAGTTCTTC.

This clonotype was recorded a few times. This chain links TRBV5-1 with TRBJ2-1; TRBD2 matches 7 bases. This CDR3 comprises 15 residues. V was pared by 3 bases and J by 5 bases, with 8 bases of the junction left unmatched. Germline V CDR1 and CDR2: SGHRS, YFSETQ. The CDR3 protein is CASSYMTSSNNEQFF. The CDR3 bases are TGCGCCAGCAGCTACATGACTAGCTCAAACAATGAGCAGTTCTTC. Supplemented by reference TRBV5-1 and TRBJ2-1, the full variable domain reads KAGVTQTPRYLIKTRGQQVTLSCSPISGHRSVSWYQQTPGQGLQFLFEYFSETQRNKGNFPGRFSGRQFSNSRSEMNVSTLELGDSALYLCASSYMTSSNNEQFFGPGTRLTVL.

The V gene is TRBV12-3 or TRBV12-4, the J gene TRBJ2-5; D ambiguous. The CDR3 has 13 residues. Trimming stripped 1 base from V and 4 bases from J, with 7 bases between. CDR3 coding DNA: TGTGCCAGCAGTTTAGTTCCCGTAGAGACCCAGTACTTC. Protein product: CASSLVPVETQYF.

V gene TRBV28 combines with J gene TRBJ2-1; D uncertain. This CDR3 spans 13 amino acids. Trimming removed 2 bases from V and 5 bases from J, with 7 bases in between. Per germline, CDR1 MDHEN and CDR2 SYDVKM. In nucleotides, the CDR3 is TGTGCCAGCAGTTTACTCGACCACAATGAGCAGTTCTTC. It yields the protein CASSLLDHNEQFF.

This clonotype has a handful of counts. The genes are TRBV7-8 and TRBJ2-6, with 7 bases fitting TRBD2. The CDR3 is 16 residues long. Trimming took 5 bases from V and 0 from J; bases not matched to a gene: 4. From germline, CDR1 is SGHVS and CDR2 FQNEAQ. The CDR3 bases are TGTGCCAGCAGCCGCGGGAGTTTCTCTGGGGCCAACGTCCTGACTTTC. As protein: CASSRGSFSGANVLTF.

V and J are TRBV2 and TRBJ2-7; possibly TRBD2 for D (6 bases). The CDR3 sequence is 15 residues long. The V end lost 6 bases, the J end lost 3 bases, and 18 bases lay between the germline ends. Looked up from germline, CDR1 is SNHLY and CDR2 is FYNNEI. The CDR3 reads CASREGLPTFYEQYF. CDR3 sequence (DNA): TGTGCCAGCAGGGAGGGACTTCCAACCTTCTACGAGCAGTACTTC.

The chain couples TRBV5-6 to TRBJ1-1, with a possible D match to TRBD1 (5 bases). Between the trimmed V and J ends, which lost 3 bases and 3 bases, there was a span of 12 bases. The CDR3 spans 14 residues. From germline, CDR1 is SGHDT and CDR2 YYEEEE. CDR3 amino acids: CASSWRGGDTEAFF. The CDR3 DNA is TGTGCCAGCAGCTGGAGGGGCGGGGACACTGAAGCTTTCTTT. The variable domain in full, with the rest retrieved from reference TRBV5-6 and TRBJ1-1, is DAGVTQSPTHLIKTRGQQVTLRCSPKSGHDTVSWYQQALGQGPQFIFQYYEEEERQRGNFPDRFSGHQFPNYSSELNVNALLLGDSALYLCASSWRGGDTEAFFGQGTRLTVV.

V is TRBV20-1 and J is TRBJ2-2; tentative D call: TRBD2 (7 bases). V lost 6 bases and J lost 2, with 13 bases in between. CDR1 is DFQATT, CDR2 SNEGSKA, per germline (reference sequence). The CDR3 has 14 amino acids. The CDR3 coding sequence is TGCAGTGCCGGAGGGGGGGCAAACACCGGGGAGCTGTTTTTT. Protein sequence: CSAGGGANTGELFF.

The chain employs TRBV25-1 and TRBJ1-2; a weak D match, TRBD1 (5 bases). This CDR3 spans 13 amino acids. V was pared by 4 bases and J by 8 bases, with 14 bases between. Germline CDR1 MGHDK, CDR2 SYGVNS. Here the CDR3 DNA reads TGTGCCAGCAGTGCCTCGGGGGACCTAGGCTACACCTTC. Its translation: CASSASGDLGYTF.

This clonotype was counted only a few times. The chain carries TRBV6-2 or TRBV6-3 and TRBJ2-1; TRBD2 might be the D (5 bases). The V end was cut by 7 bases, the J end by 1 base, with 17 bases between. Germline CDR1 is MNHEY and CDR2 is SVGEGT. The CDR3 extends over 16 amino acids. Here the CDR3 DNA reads TGTGCCAGCACTCCCTGGGAGCTGAGTTCCTACAATGAGCAGTTCTTC. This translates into CASTPWELSSYNEQFF.

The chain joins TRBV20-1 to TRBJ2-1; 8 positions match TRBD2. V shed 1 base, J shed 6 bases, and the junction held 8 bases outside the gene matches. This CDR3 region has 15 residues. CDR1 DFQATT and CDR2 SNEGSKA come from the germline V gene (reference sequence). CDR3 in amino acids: CSARGLLRGGNEQFF. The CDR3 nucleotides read TGCAGTGCTAGAGGTCTCTTACGGGGGGGCAATGAGCAGTTCTTC.

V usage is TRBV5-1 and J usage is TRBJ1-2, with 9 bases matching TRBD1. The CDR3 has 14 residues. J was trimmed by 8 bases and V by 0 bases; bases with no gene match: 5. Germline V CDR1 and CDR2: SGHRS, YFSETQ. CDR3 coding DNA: TGCGCCAGCAGCTTGGACGGGACAGGGAACGGCTACACCTTC. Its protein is CASSLDGTGNGYTF.

CDR3 loop: CSARGRTGPYNEQFF. Here the CDR3 DNA reads TGCAGTGCTAGAGGTAGGACAGGACCTTACAATGAGCAGTTCTTC. The chain links TRBV20-1 to TRBJ2-1; TRBD1 agrees at 7 bases. CDR1 is DFQATT, CDR2 SNEGSKA, per germline (reference sequence). J was trimmed by 4 bases and V by 1 base; bases with no gene match: 7. The CDR3 is 15 amino acids.

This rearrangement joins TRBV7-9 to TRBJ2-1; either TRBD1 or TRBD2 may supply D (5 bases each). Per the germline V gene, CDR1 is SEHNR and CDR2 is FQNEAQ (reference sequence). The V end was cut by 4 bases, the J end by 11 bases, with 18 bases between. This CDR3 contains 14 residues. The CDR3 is CASSYLGTSAQQFF. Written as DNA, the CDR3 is TGTGCCAGCAGCTACCTAGGGACCTCTGCTCAGCAGTTCTTC. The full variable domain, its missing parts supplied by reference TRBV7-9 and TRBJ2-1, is DTGVSQNPRHKITKRGQNVTFRCDPISEHNRLYWYRQTLGQGPEFLTYFQNEAQLEKSRLLSDRFSAERPKGSFSTLEIQRTEQGDSAMYLCASSYLGTSAQQFFGPGTRLTVL.

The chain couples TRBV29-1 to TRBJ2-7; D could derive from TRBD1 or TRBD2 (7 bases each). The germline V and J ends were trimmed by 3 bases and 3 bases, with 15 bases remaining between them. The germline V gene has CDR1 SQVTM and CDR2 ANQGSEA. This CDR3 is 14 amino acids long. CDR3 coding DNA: TGCAGCGTTGATCGACAGGGAGGGATCTACGAGCAGTACTTC. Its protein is CSVDRQGGIYEQYF.

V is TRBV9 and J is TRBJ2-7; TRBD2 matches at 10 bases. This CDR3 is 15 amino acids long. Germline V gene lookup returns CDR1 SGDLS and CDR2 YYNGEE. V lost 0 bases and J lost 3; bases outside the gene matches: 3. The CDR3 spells CASSVAGTSDYEQYF. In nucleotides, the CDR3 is TGTGCCAGCAGCGTAGCCGGGACTAGCGACTACGAGCAGTACTTC.

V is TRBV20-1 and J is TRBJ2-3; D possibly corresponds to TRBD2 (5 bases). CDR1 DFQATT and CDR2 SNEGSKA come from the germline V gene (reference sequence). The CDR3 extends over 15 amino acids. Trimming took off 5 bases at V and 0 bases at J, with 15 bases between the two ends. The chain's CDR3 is CSAAPGSRSTDTQYF. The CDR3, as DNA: TGCAGTGCTGCGCCGGGGTCCCGTAGCACAGATACGCAGTATTTT.

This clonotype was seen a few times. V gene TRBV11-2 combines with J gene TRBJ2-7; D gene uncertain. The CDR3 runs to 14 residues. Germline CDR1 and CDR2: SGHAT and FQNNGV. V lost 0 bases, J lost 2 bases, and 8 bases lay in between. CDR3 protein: CASSLDRTTYEQYF. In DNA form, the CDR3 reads TGTGCCAGCAGCTTAGACAGGACCACCTACGAGCAGTACTTC.

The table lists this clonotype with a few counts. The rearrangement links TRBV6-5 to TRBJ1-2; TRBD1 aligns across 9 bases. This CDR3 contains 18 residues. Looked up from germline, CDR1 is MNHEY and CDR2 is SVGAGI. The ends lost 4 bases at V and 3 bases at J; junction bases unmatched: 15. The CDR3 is CASSSLRDRARAHYGYTF. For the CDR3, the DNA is TGTGCCAGCAGTTCTCTCCGGGACAGGGCTCGAGCCCACTATGGCTACACCTTC.

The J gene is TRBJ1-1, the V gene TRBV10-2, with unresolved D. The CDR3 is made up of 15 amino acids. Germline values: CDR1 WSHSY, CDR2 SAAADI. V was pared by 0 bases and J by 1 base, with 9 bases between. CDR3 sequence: CASSESRTGNTEAFF. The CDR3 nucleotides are TGCGCCAGCAGTGAGTCGCGGACGGGGAACACTGAAGCTTTCTTT.

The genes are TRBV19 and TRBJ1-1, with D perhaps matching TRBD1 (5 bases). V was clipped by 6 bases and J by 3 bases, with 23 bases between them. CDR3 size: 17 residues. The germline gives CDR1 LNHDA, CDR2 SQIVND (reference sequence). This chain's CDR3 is CASSRYGGWATYTEAFF. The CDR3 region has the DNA TGTGCCAGTAGCAGATACGGGGGTTGGGCAACGTACACTGAAGCTTTCTTT.

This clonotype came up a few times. The CDR3 loop reads CASSPLNRVPLNTEAFF. The CDR3 region has the DNA TGTGCCAGCTCACCTCTTAACAGGGTGCCCCTGAACACTGAAGCTTTCTTT. The chain couples TRBV18 to TRBJ1-1; D is perhaps TRBD1 (6 bases). The V end lost 3 bases, the J end lost 0 bases, and 17 bases lay between the germline ends. Germline V gives CDR1 KGHSH, CDR2 LQKENI. The CDR3 is 17 amino acids.

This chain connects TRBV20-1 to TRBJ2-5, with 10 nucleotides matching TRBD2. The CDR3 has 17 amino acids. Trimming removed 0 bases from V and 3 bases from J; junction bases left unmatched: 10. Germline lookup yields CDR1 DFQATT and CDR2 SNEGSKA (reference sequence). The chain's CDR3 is CSARDATPLAGEETQYF. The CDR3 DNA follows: TGCAGTGCTAGAGATGCGACCCCGCTAGCGGGAGAAGAGACCCAGTACTTC.

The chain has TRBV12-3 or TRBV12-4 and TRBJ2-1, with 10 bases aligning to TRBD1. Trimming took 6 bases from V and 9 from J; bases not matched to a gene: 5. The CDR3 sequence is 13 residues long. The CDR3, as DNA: TGTGCCAGCAGCCCGGACAGGGGGACTGAGCAGTTCTTC. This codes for CASSPDRGTEQFF.

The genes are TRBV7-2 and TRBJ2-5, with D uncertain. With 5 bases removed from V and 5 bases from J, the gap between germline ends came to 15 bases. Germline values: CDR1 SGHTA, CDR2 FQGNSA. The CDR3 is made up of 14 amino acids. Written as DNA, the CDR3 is TGTGCCAGCAGCCCGATGGGTAGAAGGGAGACCCAGTACTTC. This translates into CASSPMGRRETQYF.